Each of the 4 T cell receptor beta chains below was sequenced from the same sample in a study of blood T cell repertoires in COVID-19. Clones were sequenced by immunoSEQ multiplex PCR, and TCRdb holds only the in-frame ones, with some missing. The data contain about 180,000 clones, roughly 82% of them singletons. The sequencing sample was made of PBMCs or T cells enriched from blood (not recorded which). The receptors derive from a woman aged 25 to 39 who had recovered from COVID-19.

V usage is TRBV2 and J usage is TRBJ2-3; 10 bases align to TRBD2. From germline, CDR1 is SNHLY and CDR2 FYNNEI. V dropped 3 bases and J dropped 6; count of bases not matched to a gene: 6. CDR3 length: 15 amino acids. CDR3 DNA: TGTGCCAGCAGTGACTCGCTAGCGGGAGTGGATACGCAGTATTTT. Amino acids: CASSDSLAGVDTQYF.

The rearrangement joins TRBV29-1 to TRBJ2-1; D call uncertain. Germline loops: CDR1 SQVTM, CDR2 ANQGSEA. The CDR3 spans 15 residues. Trimming took off 3 bases at V and 0 bases at J, with 12 bases between the two ends. The CDR3 here is CSVDPRLSSYNEQFF. In DNA form, the CDR3 reads TGCAGCGTTGATCCCAGGTTAAGCTCCTACAATGAGCAGTTCTTC.

Concerning this clone itself: Other DNA sequences from this sample encode an identical CDR3 as well. The CDR3 DNA reads as TGTGCCAGCAGAGGGGACCAAGAGACCCAGTACTTC. Residues: CASRGDQETQYF. The J gene is TRBJ2-5, the V gene TRBV2; D may be TRBD1 (5 bases). Deletions cut 6 bases from V and 0 bases from J, with 5 bases between. Germline assignment: CDR1 SNHLY and CDR2 FYNNEI. The CDR3 loop spans 12 amino acids.

The chain uses TRBV5-1 and TRBJ2-3, with 10 bases aligning to TRBD2. J lost 4 bases, V lost 4 bases, and 9 bases had no gene match. The CDR3 is made up of 16 amino acids. CDR1 SGHRS and CDR2 YFSETQ come from the germline V gene. This CDR3 reads CASSHGSGRRSDTQYF. CDR3 bases: TGCGCCAGCAGCCACGGTAGCGGGAGGAGATCAGATACGCAGTATTTT.